The clone carrying this T cell receptor (beta chain) has at least ten counts. The antigen is undetermined. The data derive from a study of CD8 T cells in ankylosing spondylitis. The study's findings and limits: Clones linked with disease were CD8+ and fairly uncommon in the peripheral blood. Some of these motif variants have turned up before, in reports on reactive arthritis synovial fluid and blood.

Quantitative 5'-RACE with molecular barcodes produced the TCR beta libraries. TCRdb itself ran the 5' RACE reads through MiXCR, one entry per CDR3 protein. The sample has under 250,000 distinct CDR3 sequences; under 8.5% are singletons. Looked up from germline, CDR1 is ENHRY and CDR2 is SYGVKD. The V gene lost 6 bases and the J gene lost 5 bases, with 16 bases spanning the gap. The CDR3 loop spans 14 amino acids. The receptor comes from a female donor with ankylosing spondylitis or in good health (not recorded which). The sequencing sample was made of blood, either unsorted or a sorted T cell fraction (not recorded which). This chain links TRBV10-3 with TRBJ1-1, with a weak D call TRBD1 (6 bases). The CDR3 DNA reads as TGTGCCATCAGGGACAGTCGAGGAGAGACTGAAGCTTTCTTT. Residues: CAIRDSRGETEAFF.